Presented here are 22 T cell receptor beta chains from one specimen sequenced in a study of T cell repertoires in cytomegalovirus infection. TCRdb used MiXCR to reprocess the reads, holding one entry per CDR3 protein. The table lists roughly 920,000 distinct CDR3 sequences, approximately 32% of them singletons. Their target antigens are unknown. Source: cultured CD8+ T cells from PBMCs, taken from culture after CMV antigen stimulation. All receptors come from a human donor in good health (CMV status not recorded). Some clones in this sample may be carry-over from other donors' samples.

This chain uses TRBV2 with TRBJ2-2; D not resolved. Germline V gene lookup returns CDR1 SNHLY and CDR2 FYNNEI. With 8 bases removed from V and 3 bases from J, the gap between germline ends came to 7 bases. CDR3 size: 12 residues. The CDR3 bases are TGTGCCAGCTGTTGGGACACCGGGGAGCTGTTTTTT. Protein product: CASCWDTGELFF.

The rearrangement links TRBV19 to TRBJ1-5; D is uncertain. Trimming took 2 bases from V and 0 from J, leaving 8 bases between them. CDR3 size: 15 residues. Germline V gene data show CDR1 as LNHDA and CDR2 as SQIVND (reference sequence). The CDR3 reads CASSISLYSNQPQHF. Here the CDR3 DNA reads TGTGCCAGTAGTATAAGTCTTTATAGCAATCAGCCCCAGCATTTT.

The chain uses TRBV27 and TRBJ2-7, with D possibly being TRBD1 or TRBD2 (5 bases each). The CDR3 is 16 residues long. CDR1 is MNHEY and CDR2 is SMNVEV in the germline V gene (reference sequence). Deletions cut 8 bases from V and 4 bases from J, with 24 bases between. CDR3: CASSLSLGDRIYEQYF. In DNA form, the CDR3 reads TGTGCCAGCTCTCTTTCCCTAGGGGACCGTATATACGAGCAGTACTTC.

This clonotype turned up a few times. The J gene is TRBJ1-2, the V gene TRBV27, with D tentatively TRBD1 (6 bases). Germline-derived CDR1 and CDR2 are MNHEY and SMNVEV (reference sequence). CDR3 length: 16 residues. V was clipped by 0 bases and J by 2 bases, with 13 bases between them. In DNA form, the CDR3 reads TGTGCCAGCAGTTTATCGAGGGGAGGACAGAACTATGGCTACACCTTC. It codes for CASSLSRGGQNYGYTF.

This chain joins TRBV27 and TRBJ1-1; no clear D. The CDR3 extends over 16 amino acids. Germline V lookup: CDR1 MNHEY, CDR2 SMNVEV (reference sequence). Trimming stripped 9 bases from V and 4 bases from J, with 24 bases between. CDR3 bases: TGTGCCAGTAGTCCGTTTGGCCCCCCGGTGGGCACTGAAGCTTTCTTT. Protein sequence: CASSPFGPPVGTEAFF.

This clonotype was counted at least ten times. V gene TRBV6-1 combines with J gene TRBJ1-4; D ambiguous. The CDR3 spans 14 residues. Trimming cost V 3 bases and J 7 bases, with 12 bases left between them. CDR1 MNHNS and CDR2 SASEGT come from the germline V gene. CDR3 region: CASSDSPLGEKLFF. DNA of the CDR3: TGTGCCAGCAGTGACTCGCCGTTGGGTGAAAAACTGTTTTTT.

The chain has TRBV27 and TRBJ2-7; 9 positions match TRBD1. Germline CDR1 MNHEY, CDR2 SMNVEV (reference sequence). The V gene end was trimmed by 5 bases and the J gene end by 6 bases; junction bases not matched to a gene: 5. The CDR3 covers 13 residues. The CDR3 is CASSPGQGSEQYF. The DNA of the CDR3 is TGTGCCAGCAGTCCCGGACAGGGGAGCGAGCAGTACTTC.

The V call is TRBV6-5, the J call TRBJ1-1; D is unclear. V lost 2 bases and J 5 bases, leaving 12 bases between the germline ends. Germline CDR1 MNHEY, CDR2 SVGAGI. The CDR3 is made up of 14 amino acids. DNA of the CDR3: TGTGCCAGCAGTTACGGACTGAGGTGGACTGAAGCTTTCTTT. It encodes CASSYGLRWTEAFF.

The sample holds a few counts of this clonotype. J is TRBJ1-2 and V is TRBV7-6, with D unresolved. CDR1 and CDR2 from the germline V gene are SGHVS and FNYEAQ. This CDR3 contains 15 residues. Trimming pared 5 bases from V and 3 bases from J, leaving 16 bases between. CDR3 in amino acids: CASSHDPEGYYGYTF. CDR3 DNA sequence: TGTGCCAGCAGCCACGATCCGGAAGGTTACTATGGCTACACCTTC. The variable domain in full, with the rest retrieved from reference TRBV7-6 and TRBJ1-2, is GAGVSQSPRYKVTKRGQDVALRCDPISGHVSLYWYRQALGQGPEFLTYFNYEAQQDKSGLPNDRFSAERPEGSISTLTIQRTEQRDSAMYRCASSHDPEGYYGYTFGSGTRLTVV.

The chain combines TRBV28 with TRBJ2-7, with 10 bases aligning to TRBD1. This CDR3 is built from 14 residues. CDR1 is MDHEN, CDR2 SYDVKM, per germline. Losses at the gene ends were 5 bases for V and 5 bases for J; bases not matched to a gene: 6. The CDR3 bases are TGTGCCAGCAGTCGCTGGGACAGGGGAAACGAGCAGTACGTC. Protein sequence: CASSRWDRGNEQYV.

The V gene is TRBV25-1, the J gene TRBJ2-1; 7 bases are a match to TRBD1. CDR1 is MGHDK, CDR2 SYGVNS, per germline. V shed 9 bases, J shed 8 bases, and the junction held 10 bases outside the gene matches. The CDR3 consists of 13 residues. DNA for the CDR3: TGTGCCAGTTCGGAAGGGGGCGTGGATGAGCAGTTCTTC. Its protein product is CASSEGGVDEQFF.

This clonotype has more than one count but fewer than ten. The J gene is TRBJ2-5, the V gene TRBV4-2; unclear D gene. Trimming removed 0 bases from V and 7 bases from J, with 12 bases in between. There are 14 residues in the CDR3. Germline assignment: CDR1 LGHNA and CDR2 YNFKEQ. Written as DNA, the CDR3 is TGTGCCAGCAGCCAAGATTCTGTACGGGTGACCCAGTACTTC. This sequence encodes CASSQDSVRVTQYF.

This chain connects TRBV19 to TRBJ2-7; D tentatively fits TRBD1 or TRBD2 (6 bases each). CDR1 and CDR2 (germline): LNHDA, SQIVND (reference sequence). The V gene lost 5 bases and the J gene lost 2 bases, with 13 bases spanning the gap. The length of the CDR3 is 14 residues. This chain's CDR3 is CASSGGPYPYEQYV. The CDR3 bases are TGTGCCAGTAGTGGGGGGCCTTATCCCTACGAGCAGTACGTC.

This clonotype was detected a few times. The chain combines TRBV27 with TRBJ1-4; maybe TRBD1 (5 bases). This CDR3 region has 14 residues. Germline V gives CDR1 MNHEY, CDR2 SMNVEV (reference sequence). Trimming removed 4 bases at V and 5 bases at J, with 11 bases between. The CDR3 spells CASSSGGINEKLFF. The CDR3 nucleotides read TGTGCCAGCAGTTCGGGGGGAATAAATGAAAAACTGTTTTTT. Supplemented by reference TRBV27 and TRBJ1-4, the full variable domain reads EAQVTQNPRYLITVTGKKLTVTCSQNMNHEYMSWYRQDPGLGLRQIYYSMNVEVTDKGDVPEGYKVSRKEKRNFPLILESPSPNQTSLYFCASSSGGINEKLFFGSGTQLSVL.

This chain connects TRBV4-1 to TRBJ1-3, with D possibly TRBD1 on 6 matching bases. V gave up 0 bases and J gave up 2 bases, with 11 bases separating them. This CDR3 has 16 amino acids. The germline gives CDR1 MGHRA, CDR2 YSYEKL. The CDR3 nucleotides are TGCGCCAGCAGCCAAGATCATAGGGGGGCTGGAAACACCATATATTTT. Translation: CASSQDHRGAGNTIYF.

J is TRBJ2-2 and V is TRBV19, with D perhaps matching TRBD1 (6 bases). V was trimmed by 7 bases and J by 4 bases, leaving 7 bases between them. CDR1 LNHDA and CDR2 SQIVND come from the germline V gene (reference sequence). The CDR3 runs to 12 residues. CDR3 sequence: CASTGVTGELFF. The CDR3 region has the DNA TGTGCCAGTACAGGGGTCACCGGGGAGCTGTTTTTT. Combining the CDR3 with reference TRBV19 and TRBJ2-2 gives the whole variable domain DGGITQSPKYLFRKEGQNVTLSCEQNLNHDAMYWYRQDPGQGLRLIYYSQIVNDFQKGDIAEGYSVSREKKESFPLTVTSAQKNPTAFYLCASTGVTGELFFGEGSRLTVL.

The chain couples TRBV6-6 to TRBJ2-5, with 7 positions matching TRBD1. J was trimmed by 4 bases and V by 7 bases; bases with no gene match: 12. The CDR3 has 15 residues. Germline CDR1 and CDR2: MNHNY and SVGAGI (reference sequence). CDR3 in DNA: TGTGCCAGCACCCGCGACAGGGTGAGCGGAGAGACCCAGTACTTC. Its protein is CASTRDRVSGETQYF.

This clonotype was recorded a few times. The chain carries TRBV9 and TRBJ1-2; a weak D match, TRBD1 (5 bases). Germline values: CDR1 SGDLS, CDR2 YYNGEE. This CDR3 has 16 residues. The ends were cut back, 3 bases at V and 4 bases at J, with 19 bases in the middle. The chain's CDR3 is CASSAIPGSPPYGYTF. The CDR3 DNA sequence: TGTGCCAGCAGCGCCATCCCAGGGTCCCCCCCCTATGGCTACACCTTC.

For the CDR3, the DNA is TGTGCCAGCTCACCCAGAAGGGATTTTAACTATGGCTACACCTTC. Translated, it gives CASSPRRDFNYGYTF. This rearrangement joins TRBV18 to TRBJ1-2; D is undetermined. The CDR3 runs 15 residues. Germline-derived CDR1 and CDR2 are KGHSH and LQKENI. Trimming pared 3 bases from V and 1 base from J, leaving 12 bases between.

This rearrangement joins TRBV10-2 to TRBJ1-1; 9 bases line up with TRBD1. Losses at the gene ends were 6 bases for V and 1 base for J; bases not matched to a gene: 6. Looked up from germline, CDR1 is WSHSY and CDR2 is SAAADI. The CDR3 extends over 15 amino acids. CDR3 nucleotide sequence: TGCGCCAGCAGGGCTCCGGGACAGGGGAACACTGAAGCTTTCTTT. Translation gives CASRAPGQGNTEAFF.

Only a few counts were recorded for this clonotype. This chain uses TRBV6-2 or TRBV6-3 with TRBJ2-7; D is undetermined. The CDR3 consists of 15 residues. V lost 3 bases to trimming and J lost 3 bases, with 15 bases between them. The germline CDR1 and CDR2 sequences are MNHEY and SVGEGT. CDR3 nucleotides: TGTGCCAGCAGTTATCTAAGGAATGGGGTCTACGAGCAGTACGTC. Its translation is CASSYLRNGVYEQYV.

The V call is TRBV7-4, the J call TRBJ1-1, with 9 bases that match TRBD1. The CDR3 is 17 residues long. From germline, CDR1 is SGHVT and CDR2 SQSDAQ. The junction had 8 bases not matched to a gene; V was cut back by 3 bases and J by 0 bases. The CDR3 region has the DNA TGTGCCAGCAGCTTGATTGGACAGGGGTTGTTGAACACTGAAGCTTTCTTT. Amino acids: CASSLIGQGLLNTEAFF.